This passage covers 19 T cell receptor beta chains from one sample sequenced in a study of a mutant IDH1 vaccine in newly diagnosed glioma. Time point given: baseline, week 1 (first vaccination visit). As for treatment: pre-vaccination baseline after standard-of-care therapy. Libraries were prepared by immunoSEQ multiplex PCR; TCRdb keeps only in-frame clonotypes and omits some of them. The table shows around 92,000 clones, with roughly 89% occurring only once. The sample consisted of PBMCs, taken from a glioma patient treated with radiotherapy, temozolomide or both. The source of these receptors is a woman aged 50 to 65 with glioma.

V usage is TRBV7-9 and J usage is TRBJ1-2; D is undetermined. V lost 0 bases to trimming and J lost 1 base, with 9 bases between them. The CDR3 extends over 15 amino acids. Germline V gives CDR1 SEHNR, CDR2 FQNEAQ (reference sequence). The CDR3 DNA sequence: TGTGCCAGCAGCTTAGCTTGGGTCAATAACTATGGCTACACCTTC. This codes for CASSLAWVNNYGYTF.

The chain carries TRBV4-1 and TRBJ1-2, with 7 bases identical to TRBD1. CDR3 length: 14 amino acids. The V and J ends lost 2 bases and 8 bases, in that order; junction bases with no gene match: 8. Per germline, CDR1 MGHRA and CDR2 YSYEKL. CDR3 residues: CASSQLTGVHGYTF. CDR3 bases: TGCGCCAGCAGCCAACTCACAGGGGTGCACGGCTACACCTTC.

The V and J genes are TRBV10-2 and TRBJ1-2; no reliable D call. The CDR3 has 13 amino acids. Germline values: CDR1 WSHSY, CDR2 SAAADI. Trimming pared 2 bases from V and 2 bases from J, leaving 6 bases between. The chain's CDR3 is CASSEHTNYGYTF. The CDR3 DNA reads as TGCGCCAGCAGTGAGCACACCAACTATGGCTACACCTTC.

V usage is TRBV25-1 and J usage is TRBJ2-3; D unresolved. Trimming removed 5 bases from V and 3 bases from J, with 12 bases in between. This CDR3 spans 14 amino acids. The germline V gene has CDR1 MGHDK and CDR2 SYGVNS. This CDR3 is CASSTGVGTDTQYF. For the CDR3, the DNA is TGTGCCAGCAGTACGGGTGTCGGTACAGATACGCAGTATTTT.

J is TRBJ2-5 and V is TRBV15; possible D gene TRBD2, 6 bases. Germline-derived CDR1 and CDR2 are LNHNV and YYDKDF (reference sequence). Trimming took off 1 base at V and 1 base at J, with 10 bases between the two ends. The CDR3 loop spans 15 amino acids. CDR3 coding DNA: TGTGCCACCAGCAGAGGACTAGGAGCCCAAGAGACCCAGTACTTC. As protein: CATSRGLGAQETQYF. The entire variable domain, with the rest obtained from reference TRBV15 and TRBJ2-5, is as follows: DAMVIQNPRYQVTQFGKPVTLSCSQTLNHNVMYWYQQKSSQAPKLLFHYYDKDFNNEADTPDNFQSRRPNTSFCFLDIRSPGLGDTAMYLCATSRGLGAQETQYFGPGTRLLVL.

The V gene is TRBV6-6, the J gene TRBJ2-1, with unresolved D. The CDR3 runs to 12 residues. CDR1 MNHNY and CDR2 SVGAGI come from the germline V gene (reference sequence). V was cut by 6 bases and J by 10 bases, with 13 bases left in between. The CDR3 DNA is TGTGCCAGCAGCCATAGCTCGGGCGAGCAGTTCTTC. Translating it yields CASSHSSGEQFF.

This clone was seen a single time. The genes are TRBV27 and TRBJ1-3, with D perhaps matching TRBD1 (6 bases). The CDR3 is made up of 15 amino acids. Germline V CDR1 and CDR2: MNHEY, SMNVEV (reference sequence). V dropped 3 bases and J dropped 2 bases, with 11 bases sitting between them. The CDR3 sequence: CASSFSRGAGNTIYF. The CDR3 region has the DNA TGTGCCAGCAGTTTCTCCAGGGGTGCTGGAAACACCATATATTTT.

The CDR3 region is CASSSGTASSGNTIYF. The CDR3 bases are TGTGCCAGCAGCTCCGGGACGGCGAGCTCTGGAAACACCATATATTTT. The chain uses TRBV5-5 and TRBJ1-3, with D possibly being TRBD1 (5 bases). V lost 3 bases and J 0 bases, leaving 13 bases between the germline ends. The V gene's germline CDR1 is SGHKS and CDR2 YYEKEE (reference sequence). CDR3 size: 16 residues.

The chain combines TRBV27 with TRBJ2-1; D remains ambiguous. The CDR3 runs to 12 residues. Looked up from germline, CDR1 is MNHEY and CDR2 is SMNVEV (reference sequence). Trimming stripped 3 bases from V and 8 bases from J, with 8 bases between. The CDR3 spells CASSFPGYEQFF. DNA of the CDR3: TGTGCCAGCAGTTTCCCCGGGTATGAGCAGTTCTTC.

The chain joins TRBV19 to TRBJ2-3; D unresolved. The CDR3 consists of 12 residues. Germline values: CDR1 LNHDA, CDR2 SQIVND (reference sequence). The V and J ends lost 3 bases and 7 bases respectively, with 8 bases between them. CDR3 DNA: TGTGCCAGTAGTATGCGACGGAATACGCAGTATTTT. The encoded protein is CASSMRRNTQYF.

The genes are TRBV28 and TRBJ2-7; D is perhaps TRBD1 (6 bases). CDR3 length equals 12 residues. V dropped 8 bases and J dropped 3 bases, with 11 bases sitting between them. Per the germline V gene, CDR1 is MDHEN and CDR2 is SYDVKM. The CDR3 coding sequence is TGTGCCAGCGTCACAGGGCGCTACGAGCAGTACTTC. The encoded protein is CASVTGRYEQYF.

V gene TRBV18 combines with J gene TRBJ2-3; 7 bases align to TRBD2. Losses at the gene ends were 4 bases for V and 2 bases for J; bases not matched to a gene: 6. This CDR3 contains 15 residues. Germline assignment: CDR1 KGHSH and CDR2 LQKENI. The CDR3 nucleotides are TGTGCCAGCTCACTAGGGGACTACCTCACAGATACGCAGTATTTT. It specifies CASSLGDYLTDTQYF. Combining the CDR3 with reference TRBV18 and TRBJ2-3 gives the whole variable domain NAGVMQNPRHLVRRRGQEARLRCSPMKGHSHVYWYRQLPEEGLKFMVYLQKENIIDESGMPKERFSAEFPKEGPSILRIQQVVRGDSAAYFCASSLGDYLTDTQYFGPGTRLTVL.

The chain couples TRBV27 to TRBJ1-4; no clear D. Trimming removed 0 bases from V and 8 bases from J, with 10 bases in between. The CDR3 has 14 amino acids. Germline V CDR1 and CDR2: MNHEY, SMNVEV (reference sequence). CDR3 DNA sequence: TGTGCCAGCAGTTTATCCTGGAAGTTGGAAAAACTGTTTTTT. Amino acid sequence: CASSLSWKLEKLFF.

This sequence joins TRBV9 and TRBJ2-7, with 9 bases fitting TRBD1. This CDR3 spans 15 amino acids. CDR1 is SGDLS and CDR2 is YYNGEE in the germline V gene. The V segment lost 4 bases and the J segment 5 bases; nucleotides outside the gene matches: 10. This chain's CDR3 is CASSTGQGKGDEQYF. Written as DNA, the CDR3 is TGTGCCAGCAGCACCGGACAGGGGAAAGGGGACGAGCAGTACTTC.

V gene TRBV9 combines with J gene TRBJ2-7; TRBD2 aligns across 7 bases. V gave up 3 bases and J gave up 3 bases; unmatched junction bases: 15. The CDR3 spans 17 residues. In germline, CDR1 is SGDLS, CDR2 YYNGEE. The CDR3 nucleotides read TGTGCCAGCAGCGCGGAAGGCGGGAGTCCGTCGGTCTACGAGCAGTACTTC. This encodes CASSAEGGSPSVYEQYF.

The V call is TRBV6-1, the J call TRBJ1-1; D is possibly TRBD1 (6 bases). V shed 2 bases and J shed 1 base, with 20 bases lying between them. Germline lookup yields CDR1 MNHNS and CDR2 SASEGT. CDR3 size: 18 residues. CDR3 bases: TGTGCCAGCAGTGAATTCCGCCGAGGGGGAGGTGGGAACACTGAAGCTTTCTTT. It codes for CASSEFRRGGGGNTEAFF.

The CDR3 nucleotides are TGTGCCAGTAAGGCTGGGGGGAGAGGCACCGGGGAGCTGTTTTTT. Translating gives CASKAGGRGTGELFF. The V call is TRBV19, the J call TRBJ2-2; TRBD2 might be the D (6 bases). CDR1 and CDR2 from the germline V gene are LNHDA and SQIVND (reference sequence). The germline V and J ends were trimmed by 7 bases and 4 bases, with 16 bases remaining between them. The CDR3 runs to 15 residues.

This sequence joins TRBV6-5 and TRBJ1-1; the D is unclear. The CDR3 covers 14 residues. V lost 0 bases and J lost 2, with 7 bases in between. Germline V gene lookup returns CDR1 MNHEY and CDR2 SVGAGI. The DNA for the CDR3 is TGTGCCAGCAGTTACTCGACGGTTAACACTGAAGCTTTCTTT. Its translation is CASSYSTVNTEAFF.

The chain recombines TRBV7-8 with TRBJ2-1, with TRBD2 matching 9 bases. The length of the CDR3 is 18 residues. Unmatched junction bases numbered 13, after V lost 2 bases and J lost 5 bases. Germline V gene lookup returns CDR1 SGHVS and CDR2 FQNEAQ. The CDR3 is CASSLRLAGVQYDNEQFF. CDR3 in DNA: TGTGCCAGCAGCTTAAGGTTAGCGGGAGTACAATATGACAATGAGCAGTTCTTC.